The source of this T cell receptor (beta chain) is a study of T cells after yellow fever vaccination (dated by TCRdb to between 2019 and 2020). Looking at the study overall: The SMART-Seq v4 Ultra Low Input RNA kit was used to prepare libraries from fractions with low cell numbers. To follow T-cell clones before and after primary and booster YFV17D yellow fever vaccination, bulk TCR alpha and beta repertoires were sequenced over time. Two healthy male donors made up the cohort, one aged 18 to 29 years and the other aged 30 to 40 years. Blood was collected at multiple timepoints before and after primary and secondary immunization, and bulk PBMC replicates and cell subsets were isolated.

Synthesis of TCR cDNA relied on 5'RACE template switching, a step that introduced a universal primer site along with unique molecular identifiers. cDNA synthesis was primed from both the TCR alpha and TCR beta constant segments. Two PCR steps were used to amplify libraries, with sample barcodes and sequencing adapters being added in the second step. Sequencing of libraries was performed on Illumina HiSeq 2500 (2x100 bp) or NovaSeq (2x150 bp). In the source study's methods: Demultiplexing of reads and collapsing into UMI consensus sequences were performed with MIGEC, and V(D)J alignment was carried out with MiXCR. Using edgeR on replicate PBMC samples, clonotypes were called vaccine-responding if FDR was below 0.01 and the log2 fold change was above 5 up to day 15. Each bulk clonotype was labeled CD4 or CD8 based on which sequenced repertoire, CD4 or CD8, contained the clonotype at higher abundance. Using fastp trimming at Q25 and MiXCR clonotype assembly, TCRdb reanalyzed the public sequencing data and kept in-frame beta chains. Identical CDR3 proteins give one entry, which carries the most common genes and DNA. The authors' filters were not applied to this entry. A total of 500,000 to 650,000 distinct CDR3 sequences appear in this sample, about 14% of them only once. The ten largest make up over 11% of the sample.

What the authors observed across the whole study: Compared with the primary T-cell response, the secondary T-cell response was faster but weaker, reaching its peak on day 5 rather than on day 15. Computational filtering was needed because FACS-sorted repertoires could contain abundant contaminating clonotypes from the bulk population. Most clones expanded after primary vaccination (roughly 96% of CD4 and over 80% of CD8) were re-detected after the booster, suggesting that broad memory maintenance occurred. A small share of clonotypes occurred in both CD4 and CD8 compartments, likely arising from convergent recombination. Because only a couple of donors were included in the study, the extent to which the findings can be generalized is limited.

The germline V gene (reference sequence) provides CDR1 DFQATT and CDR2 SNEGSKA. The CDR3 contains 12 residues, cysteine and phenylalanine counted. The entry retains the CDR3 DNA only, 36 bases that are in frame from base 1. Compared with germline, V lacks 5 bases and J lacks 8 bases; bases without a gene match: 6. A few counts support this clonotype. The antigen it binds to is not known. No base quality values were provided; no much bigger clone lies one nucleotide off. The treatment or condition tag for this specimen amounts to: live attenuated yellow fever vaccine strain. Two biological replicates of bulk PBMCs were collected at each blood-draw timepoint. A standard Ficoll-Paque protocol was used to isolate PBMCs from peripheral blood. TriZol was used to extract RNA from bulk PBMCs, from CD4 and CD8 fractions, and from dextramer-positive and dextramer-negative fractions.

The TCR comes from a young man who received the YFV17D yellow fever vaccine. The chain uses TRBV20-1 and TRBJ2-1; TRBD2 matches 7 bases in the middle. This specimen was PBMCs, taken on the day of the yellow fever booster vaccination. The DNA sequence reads TGCAGTGCTGGGAGGGGAGGCGATGAGCAGTTCTTC. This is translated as CSAGRGGDEQFF.